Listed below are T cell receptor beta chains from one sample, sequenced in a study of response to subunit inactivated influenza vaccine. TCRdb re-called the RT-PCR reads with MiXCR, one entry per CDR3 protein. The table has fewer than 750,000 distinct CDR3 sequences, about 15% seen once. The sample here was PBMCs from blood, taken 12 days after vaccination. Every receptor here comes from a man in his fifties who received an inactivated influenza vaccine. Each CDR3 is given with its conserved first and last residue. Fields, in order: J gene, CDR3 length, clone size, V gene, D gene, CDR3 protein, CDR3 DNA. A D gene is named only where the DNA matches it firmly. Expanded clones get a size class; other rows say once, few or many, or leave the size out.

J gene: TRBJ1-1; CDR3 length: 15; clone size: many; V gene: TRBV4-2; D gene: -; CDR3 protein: CASSQAGKRDTEAFF; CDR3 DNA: TGTGCCAGCAGCCAAGCCGGCAAGAGGGACACTGAAGCTTTCTTT
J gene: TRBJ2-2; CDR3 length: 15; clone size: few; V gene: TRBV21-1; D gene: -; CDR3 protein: CASSNNRRNTGELFF; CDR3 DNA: TGTGCCAGCAGCAACAACAGGCGTAACACCGGGGAGCTGTTTTTT
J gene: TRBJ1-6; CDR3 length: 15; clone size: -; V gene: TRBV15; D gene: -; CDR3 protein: CATSRDLLGNSPLHF; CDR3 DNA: TGTGCCACCAGCAGAGATCTCTTGGGGAATTCACCCCTCCACTTT
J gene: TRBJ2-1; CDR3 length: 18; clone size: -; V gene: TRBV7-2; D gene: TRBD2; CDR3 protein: CASSLAPVGTTSYNEQFF; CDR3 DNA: TGTGCCAGCAGCTTAGCTCCTGTGGGGACTACCTCCTACAATGAGCAGTTCTTC
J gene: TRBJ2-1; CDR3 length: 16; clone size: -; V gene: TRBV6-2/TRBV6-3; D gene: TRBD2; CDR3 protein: CASSTYLAGGNNEQFF; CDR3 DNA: TGTGCCAGCAGTACATACCTAGCGGGAGGTAACAATGAGCAGTTCTTC
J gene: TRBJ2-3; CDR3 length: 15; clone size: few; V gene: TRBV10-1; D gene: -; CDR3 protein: CASSENPGRSDTQYF; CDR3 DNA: TGCGCCAGCAGTGAGAACCCAGGGAGATCAGATACGCAGTATTTT
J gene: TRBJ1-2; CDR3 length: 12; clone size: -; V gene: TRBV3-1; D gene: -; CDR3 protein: CASSLGGSGCAF; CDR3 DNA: TGTGCCAGCAGCCTTGGAGGGTCGGGGTGCGCCTTC
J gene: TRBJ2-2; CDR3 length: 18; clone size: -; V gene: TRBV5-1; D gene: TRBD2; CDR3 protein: CASSLALAGGPYTGELFF; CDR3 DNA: TGCGCCAGCAGCTTGGCCTTAGCGGGAGGGCCGTACACCGGGGAGCTGTTTTTT
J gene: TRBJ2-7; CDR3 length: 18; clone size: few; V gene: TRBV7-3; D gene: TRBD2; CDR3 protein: CANHTVGLAGGRTYEQYF; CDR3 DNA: TGTGCCAACCACACAGTCGGACTAGCGGGAGGTAGGACCTACGAGCAGTACTTC
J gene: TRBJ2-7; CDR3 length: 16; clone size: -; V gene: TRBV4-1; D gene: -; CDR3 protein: CASSSKVGLAAYEQYF; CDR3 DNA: TGCGCCAGCAGCTCGAAGGTGGGATTGGCAGCCTACGAGCAGTACTTC
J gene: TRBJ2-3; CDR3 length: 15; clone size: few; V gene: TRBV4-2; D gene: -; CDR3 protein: CASSHAGDNTDTQYF; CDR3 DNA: TGTGCCAGCAGCCATGCGGGGGACAACACAGATACGCAGTATTTT
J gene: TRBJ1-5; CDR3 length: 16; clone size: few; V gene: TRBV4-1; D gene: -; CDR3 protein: CASSPREGAGNQPQHF; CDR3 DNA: TGCGCCAGCAGCCCTAGGGAGGGAGCCGGCAATCAGCCCCAGCATTTT
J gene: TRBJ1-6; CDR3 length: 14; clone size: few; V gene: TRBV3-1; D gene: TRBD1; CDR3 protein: CASSQTGGVSPLHF; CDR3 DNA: TGTGCCAGCAGCCAGACAGGGGGCGTTTCACCCCTCCACTTT
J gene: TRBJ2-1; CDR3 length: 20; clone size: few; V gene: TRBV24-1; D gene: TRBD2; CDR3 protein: CATSETPGLADQRRHNEQFF; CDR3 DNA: TGTGCCACCAGTGAAACCCCGGGACTAGCAGATCAACGGAGGCACAATGAGCAGTTCTTC
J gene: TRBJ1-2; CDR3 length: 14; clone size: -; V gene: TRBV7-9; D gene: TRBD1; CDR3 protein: CASSPTRTGFRYTF; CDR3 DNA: TGTGCCAGCAGCCCCACTAGGACAGGTTTTCGCTACACCTTC
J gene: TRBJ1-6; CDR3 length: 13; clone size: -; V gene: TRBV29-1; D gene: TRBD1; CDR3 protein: CSVTTGDNSPLHF; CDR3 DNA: TGCAGCGTAACGACAGGGGATAATTCACCCCTCCACTTT
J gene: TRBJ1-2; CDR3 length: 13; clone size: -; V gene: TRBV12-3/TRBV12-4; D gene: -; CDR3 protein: CASSGPGAYGYTF; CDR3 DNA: TGTGCCAGCAGTGGGCCAGGCGCCTATGGCTACACCTTC
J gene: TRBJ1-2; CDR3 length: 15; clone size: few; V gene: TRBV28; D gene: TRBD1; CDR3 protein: CASSMWTGLSYGYTF; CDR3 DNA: TGTGCCAGCAGCATGTGGACAGGCTTGTCCTATGGCTACACCTTC
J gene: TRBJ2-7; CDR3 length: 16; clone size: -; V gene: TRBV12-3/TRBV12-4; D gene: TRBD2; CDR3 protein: CASRPARREGSYEQYF; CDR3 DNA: TGTGCCAGCAGGCCGGCGAGGCGGGAGGGTTCCTACGAGCAGTACTTC
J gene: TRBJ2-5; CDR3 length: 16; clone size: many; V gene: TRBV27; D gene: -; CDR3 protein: CASSLMGGSRLETQYF; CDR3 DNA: TGTGCCAGCAGTCTAATGGGGGGATCCAGGTTGGAGACCCAGTACTTC
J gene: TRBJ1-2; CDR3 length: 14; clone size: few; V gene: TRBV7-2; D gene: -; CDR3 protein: CASSHRSSLYGYTF; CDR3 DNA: TGTGCCAGCAGCCACCGCTCCAGCCTCTATGGCTACACCTTC
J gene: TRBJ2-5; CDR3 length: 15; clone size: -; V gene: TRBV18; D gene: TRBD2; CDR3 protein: CASSPSASGQETQYF; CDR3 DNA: TGTGCCAGCTCACCATCCGCTAGCGGGCAAGAGACCCAGTACTTC
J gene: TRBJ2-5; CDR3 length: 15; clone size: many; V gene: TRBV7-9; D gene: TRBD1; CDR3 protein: CASSLAQGSGETQYF; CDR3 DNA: TGTGCCAGCAGCTTAGCACAGGGGTCGGGAGAGACCCAGTACTTC
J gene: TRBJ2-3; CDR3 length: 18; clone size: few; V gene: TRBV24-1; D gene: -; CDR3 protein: CATSALTDPGVRTDTQYF; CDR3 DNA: TGTGCCACCAGTGCTCTGACAGACCCGGGGGTTCGGACAGATACGCAGTATTTT